This T cell receptor beta chain comes out of a study of control samples from healthy donors and cancer patients. The germline V gene has CDR1 GTSNPN and CDR2 SVGIG (reference sequence). The ends were cut back, 0 bases at V and 14 bases at J, with 11 bases in the middle. CDR3 length equals 11 residues. The table came from immunoSEQ multiplex PCR; TCRdb's copy has only in-frame clones and leaves some out. The profile shows some 140,000 clones, 75% to 90% of them singletons. This clone was found once. The specimen was blood. The chain has TRBV30 and TRBJ2-4, with a weak D call TRBD2 (7 bases). This sequence originates from a woman in her 30s in good health. CDR3 nucleotides: TGTGCCTGGAGTGTGAGAGGGGGGGAGTACTTC. It specifies CAWSVRGGEYF.